This TCR beta chain was identified in a study of blood T cell repertoires in COVID-19. Study context: COVID-19 samples collected from the United States, Italy and Spain covered acute and convalescent phases. Sources were T cells, B-cell-depleted T cells, or PBMCs; the material itself was cDNA or gDNA.

Source study methods: Nucleated cell number was recorded as an estimate derived from reference gene primer amplification. Produced via immunoSEQ multiplex PCR; TCRdb's table is partial and in-frame only. The V and J calls and the clone size are those of that table, but D and trimming were determined from the DNA. The repertoire holds 250,000 to 350,000 clones, with around 89% as singletons. The CDR3 is 14 amino acids. Germline-derived CDR1 and CDR2 are SGDLS and YYNGEE. V trimming: 2 bases; J trimming: 7 bases; junction bases outside the gene matches: 8. The genes are TRBV9 and TRBJ1-1; 7 bases align to TRBD1. The TCR was taken from a woman aged 60-75 years with acute or convalescent COVID-19. Source material: peripheral blood. Here the CDR3 DNA reads TGTGCCAGCAGCGTCGAGGGGGCCGGGATTGAAGCTTTCTTT. Translation: CASSVEGAGIEAFF.